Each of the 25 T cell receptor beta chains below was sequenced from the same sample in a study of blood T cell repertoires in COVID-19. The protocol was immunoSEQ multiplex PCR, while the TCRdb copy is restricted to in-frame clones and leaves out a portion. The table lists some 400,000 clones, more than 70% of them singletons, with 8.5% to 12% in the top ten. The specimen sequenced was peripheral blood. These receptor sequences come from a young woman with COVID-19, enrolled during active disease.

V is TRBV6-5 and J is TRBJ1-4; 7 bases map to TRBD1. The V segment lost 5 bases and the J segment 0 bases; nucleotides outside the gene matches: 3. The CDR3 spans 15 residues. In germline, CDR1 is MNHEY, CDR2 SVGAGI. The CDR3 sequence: CASSTDRATNEKLFF. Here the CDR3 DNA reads TGTGCCAGCAGTACAGACAGGGCAACTAATGAAAAACTGTTTTTT.

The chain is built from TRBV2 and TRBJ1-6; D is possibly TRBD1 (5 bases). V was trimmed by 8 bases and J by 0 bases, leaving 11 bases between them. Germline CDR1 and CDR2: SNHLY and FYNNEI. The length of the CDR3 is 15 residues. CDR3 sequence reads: CASLRDSSYNSPLHF. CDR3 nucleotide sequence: TGTGCCAGCCTAAGAGACAGCTCCTATAATTCACCCCTCCACTTT. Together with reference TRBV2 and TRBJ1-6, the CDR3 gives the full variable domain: EPEVTQTPSHQVTQMGQEVILRCVPISNHLYFYWYRQILGQKVEFLVSFYNNEISEKSEIFDDQFSVERPDGSNFTLKIRSTKLEDSAMYFCASLRDSSYNSPLHFGNGTRLTVT.

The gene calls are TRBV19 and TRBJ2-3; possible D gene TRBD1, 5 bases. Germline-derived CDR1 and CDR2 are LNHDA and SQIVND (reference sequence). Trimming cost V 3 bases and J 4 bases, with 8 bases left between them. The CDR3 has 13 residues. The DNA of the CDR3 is TGTGCCAGTAGTATTAAGGGGTCAGATACGCAGTATTTT. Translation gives CASSIKGSDTQYF.

CDR3 residues: CASSASRQGNQPQHF. The CDR3 DNA follows: TGTGCCAGCAGTGCGTCTCGGCAGGGCAATCAGCCCCAGCATTTT. The chain uses TRBV2 and TRBJ1-5; unclear D gene. The germline CDR1 and CDR2 sequences are SNHLY and FYNNEI. V lost 4 bases and J 2 bases, leaving 12 bases between the germline ends. This CDR3 spans 15 amino acids.

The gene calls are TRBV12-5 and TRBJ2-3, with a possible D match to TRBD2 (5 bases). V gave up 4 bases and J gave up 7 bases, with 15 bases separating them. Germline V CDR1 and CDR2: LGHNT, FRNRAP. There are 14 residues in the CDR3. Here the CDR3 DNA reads TGTGCTAGTGGTTCCTCTACGGGATATAATACGCAGTATTTT. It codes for CASGSSTGYNTQYF.

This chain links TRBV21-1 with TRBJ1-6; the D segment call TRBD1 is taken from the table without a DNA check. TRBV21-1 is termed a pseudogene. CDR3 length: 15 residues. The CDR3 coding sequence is TGTGCCAGCAGCAAAGGGGGAAACAGGGGGTCACCCCTCCACTTT. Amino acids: CASSKGGNRGSPLHF.

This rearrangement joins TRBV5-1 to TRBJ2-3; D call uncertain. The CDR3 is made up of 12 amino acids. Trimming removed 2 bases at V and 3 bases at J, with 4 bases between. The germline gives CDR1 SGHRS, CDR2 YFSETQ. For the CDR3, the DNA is TGCGCCAGCAGCTTCCGGACAGATACGCAGTATTTT. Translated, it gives CASSFRTDTQYF. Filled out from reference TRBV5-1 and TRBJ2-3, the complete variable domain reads KAGVTQTPRYLIKTRGQQVTLSCSPISGHRSVSWYQQTPGQGLQFLFEYFSETQRNKGNFPGRFSGRQFSNSRSEMNVSTLELGDSALYLCASSFRTDTQYFGPGTRLTVL.

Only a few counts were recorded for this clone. The CDR3 reads CASSPPPTDDSNQPQHF. CDR3 sequence (DNA): TGTGCCAGCTCACCACCCCCAACAGATGATAGCAATCAGCCCCAGCATTTT. The V and J genes are TRBV18 and TRBJ1-5; D not certain. Germline V gives CDR1 KGHSH, CDR2 LQKENI. This CDR3 contains 17 residues. V gave up 0 bases and J gave up 0 bases, with 12 bases separating them. The variable domain in full, with the rest retrieved from reference TRBV18 and TRBJ1-5, is NAGVMQNPRHLVRRRGQEARLRCSPMKGHSHVYWYRQLPEEGLKFMVYLQKENIIDESGMPKERFSAEFPKEGPSILRIQQVVRGDSAAYFCASSPPPTDDSNQPQHFGDGTRLSIL.

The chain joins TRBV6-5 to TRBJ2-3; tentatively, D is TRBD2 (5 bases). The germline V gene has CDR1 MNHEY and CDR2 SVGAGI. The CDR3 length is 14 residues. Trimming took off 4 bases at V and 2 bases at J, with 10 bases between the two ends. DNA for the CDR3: TGTGCCAGCAGTTCGTCGACTAACACAGATACGCAGTATTTT. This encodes CASSSSTNTDTQYF.

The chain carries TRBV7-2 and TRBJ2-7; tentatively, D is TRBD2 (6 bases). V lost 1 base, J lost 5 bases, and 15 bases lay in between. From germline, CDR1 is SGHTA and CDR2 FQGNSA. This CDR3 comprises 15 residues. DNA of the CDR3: TGTGCCAGCAGCTTAGATCGGAGGGGTTCCCACGAGCAGTACTTC. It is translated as CASSLDRRGSHEQYF.

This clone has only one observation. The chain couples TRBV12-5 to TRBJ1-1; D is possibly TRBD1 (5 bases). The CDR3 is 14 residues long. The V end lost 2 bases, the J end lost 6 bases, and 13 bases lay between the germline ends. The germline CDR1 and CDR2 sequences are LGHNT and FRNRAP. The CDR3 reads CASGLPRQKSEAFF. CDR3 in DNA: TGTGCTAGTGGTTTGCCTCGACAGAAATCTGAAGCTTTCTTT. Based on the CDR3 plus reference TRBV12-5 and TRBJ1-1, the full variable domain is DARVTQTPRHKVTEMGQEVTMRCQPILGHNTVFWYRQTMMQGLELLAYFRNRAPLDDSGMPKDRFSAEMPDATLATLKIQPSEPRDSAVYFCASGLPRQKSEAFFGQGTRLTVV.

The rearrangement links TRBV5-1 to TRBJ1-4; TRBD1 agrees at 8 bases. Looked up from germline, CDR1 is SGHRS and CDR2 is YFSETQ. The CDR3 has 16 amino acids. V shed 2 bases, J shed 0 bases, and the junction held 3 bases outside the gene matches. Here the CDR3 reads CASSFQGATTNEKLFF. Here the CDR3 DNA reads TGCGCCAGCAGCTTTCAGGGGGCCACAACTAATGAAAAACTGTTTTTT. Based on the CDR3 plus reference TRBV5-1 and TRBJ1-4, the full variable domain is KAGVTQTPRYLIKTRGQQVTLSCSPISGHRSVSWYQQTPGQGLQFLFEYFSETQRNKGNFPGRFSGRQFSNSRSEMNVSTLELGDSALYLCASSFQGATTNEKLFFGSGTQLSVL.

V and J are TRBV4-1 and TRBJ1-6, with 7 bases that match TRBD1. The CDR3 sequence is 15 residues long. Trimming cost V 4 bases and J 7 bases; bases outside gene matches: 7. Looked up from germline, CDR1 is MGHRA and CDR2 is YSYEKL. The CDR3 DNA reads TGCGCCAGCAGCCTACCCGACAGGGTAAATTCACCCCTCCACTTT. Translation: CASSLPDRVNSPLHF.

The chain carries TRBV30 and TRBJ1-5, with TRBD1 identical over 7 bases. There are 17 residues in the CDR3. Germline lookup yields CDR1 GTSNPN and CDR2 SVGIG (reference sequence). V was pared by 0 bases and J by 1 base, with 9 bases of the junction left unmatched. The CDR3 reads CAWSVPSGGLSNQPQHF. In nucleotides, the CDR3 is TGTGCCTGGAGTGTACCCTCAGGGGGTTTGAGCAATCAGCCCCAGCATTTT. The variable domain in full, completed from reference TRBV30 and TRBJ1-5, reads SQTIHQWPATLVQPVGSPLSLECTVEGTSNPNLYWYRQAAGRGLQLLFYSVGIGQISSEVPQNLSASRPQDRQFILSSKKLLLSDSGFYLCAWSVPSGGLSNQPQHFGDGTRLSIL.

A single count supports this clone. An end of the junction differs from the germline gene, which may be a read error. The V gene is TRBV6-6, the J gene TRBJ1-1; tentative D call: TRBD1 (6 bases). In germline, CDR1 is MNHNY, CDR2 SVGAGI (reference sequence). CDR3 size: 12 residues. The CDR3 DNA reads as TGCGAGGTCAGGGGTCGAAACACTGAAGCTTTCTTT. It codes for CEVRGRNTEAFF.

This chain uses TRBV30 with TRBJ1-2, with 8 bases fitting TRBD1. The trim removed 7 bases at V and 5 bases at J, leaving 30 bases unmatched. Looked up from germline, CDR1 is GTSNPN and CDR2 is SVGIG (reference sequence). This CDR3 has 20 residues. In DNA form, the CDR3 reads TGTGCCTCCTGGAGTCCTAAGCCCCCGACAGGGGACAAGGGTTTTTATGGCTACACCTTC. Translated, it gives CASWSPKPPTGDKGFYGYTF.

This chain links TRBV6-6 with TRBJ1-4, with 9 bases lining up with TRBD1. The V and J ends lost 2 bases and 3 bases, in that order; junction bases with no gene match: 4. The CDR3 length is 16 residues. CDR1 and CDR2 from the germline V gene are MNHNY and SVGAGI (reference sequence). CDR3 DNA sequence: TGTGCCAGCAGTTACCCAGGACAGGGGTCTAATGAAAAACTGTTTTTT. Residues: CASSYPGQGSNEKLFF.

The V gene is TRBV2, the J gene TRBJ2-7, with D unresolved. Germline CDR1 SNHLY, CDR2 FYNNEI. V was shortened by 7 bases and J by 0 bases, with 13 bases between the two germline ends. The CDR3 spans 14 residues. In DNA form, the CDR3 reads TGTGCCAGCACCTGGGCTGAGAGCTCCTACGAGCAGTACTTC. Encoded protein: CASTWAESSYEQYF.

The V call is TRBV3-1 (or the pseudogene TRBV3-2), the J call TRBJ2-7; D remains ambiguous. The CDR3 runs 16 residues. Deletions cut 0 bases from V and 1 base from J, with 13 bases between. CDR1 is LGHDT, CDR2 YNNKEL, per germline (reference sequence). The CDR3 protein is CASSQEIGGSSYEQYF. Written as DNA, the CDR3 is TGTGCCAGCAGCCAAGAGATCGGCGGATCGTCCTACGAGCAGTACTTC.

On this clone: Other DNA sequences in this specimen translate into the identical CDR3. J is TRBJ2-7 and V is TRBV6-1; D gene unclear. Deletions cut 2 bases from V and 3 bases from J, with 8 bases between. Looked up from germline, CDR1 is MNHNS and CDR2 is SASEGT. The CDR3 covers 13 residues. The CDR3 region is CASSEIGGYEQYF. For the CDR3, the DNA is TGTGCCAGCAGTGAAATCGGCGGCTACGAGCAGTACTTC.

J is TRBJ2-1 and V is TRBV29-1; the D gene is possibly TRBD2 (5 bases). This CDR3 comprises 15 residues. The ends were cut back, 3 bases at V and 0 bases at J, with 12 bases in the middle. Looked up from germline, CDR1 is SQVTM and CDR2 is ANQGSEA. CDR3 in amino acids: CSVELAVSSYNEQFF. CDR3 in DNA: TGCAGCGTTGAGCTAGCCGTGAGCTCCTACAATGAGCAGTTCTTC.

The CDR3 coding sequence is TGTGCCTGGAGAAAGCGTTGGACTAGCGGAAGGAACAATGAGCAGTTCTTC. Its protein product is CAWRKRWTSGRNNEQFF. The chain uses TRBV30 and TRBJ2-1, with TRBD2 matching 10 bases. The CDR3 is 17 amino acids. CDR1 is GTSNPN, CDR2 SVGIG, per germline (reference sequence). V was pared by 3 bases and J by 5 bases, with 13 bases of the junction left unmatched. The full variable domain, with the rest looked up from reference TRBV30 and TRBJ2-1, is SQTIHQWPATLVQPVGSPLSLECTVEGTSNPNLYWYRQAAGRGLQLLFYSVGIGQISSEVPQNLSASRPQDRQFILSSKKLLLSDSGFYLCAWRKRWTSGRNNEQFFGPGTRLTVL.

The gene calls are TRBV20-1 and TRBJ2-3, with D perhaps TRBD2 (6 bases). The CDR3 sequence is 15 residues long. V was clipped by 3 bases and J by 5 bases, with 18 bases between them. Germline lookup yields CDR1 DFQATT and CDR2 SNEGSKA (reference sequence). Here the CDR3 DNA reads TGCAGTGCTAGTGTTCGGCGGGAAGGTATAGATACGCAGTATTTT. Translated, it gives CSASVRREGIDTQYF.

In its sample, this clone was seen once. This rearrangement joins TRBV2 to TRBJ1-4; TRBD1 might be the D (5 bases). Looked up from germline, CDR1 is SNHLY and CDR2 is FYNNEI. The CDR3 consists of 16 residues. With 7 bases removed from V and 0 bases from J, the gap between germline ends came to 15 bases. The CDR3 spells CASTDVRDSTNEKLFF. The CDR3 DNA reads TGTGCCAGCACTGACGTCAGGGATTCAACTAATGAAAAACTGTTTTTT.

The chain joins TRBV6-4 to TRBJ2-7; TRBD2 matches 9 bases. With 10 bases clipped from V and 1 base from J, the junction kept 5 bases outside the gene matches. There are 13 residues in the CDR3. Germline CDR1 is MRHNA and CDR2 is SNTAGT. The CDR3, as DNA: TGTGCCATGAGACTAGCGGAGTCCTACGAGCAGTACTTC. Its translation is CAMRLAESYEQYF.